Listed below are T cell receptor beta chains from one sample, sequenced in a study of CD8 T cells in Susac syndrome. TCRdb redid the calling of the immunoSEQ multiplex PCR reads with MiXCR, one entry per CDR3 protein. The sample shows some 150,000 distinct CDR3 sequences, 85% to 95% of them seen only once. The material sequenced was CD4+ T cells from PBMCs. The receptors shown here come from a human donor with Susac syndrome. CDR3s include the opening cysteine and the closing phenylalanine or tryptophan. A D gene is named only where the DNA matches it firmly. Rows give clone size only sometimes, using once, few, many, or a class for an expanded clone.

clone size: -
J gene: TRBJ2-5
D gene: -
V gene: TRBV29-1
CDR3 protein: CSAARWGQETQYF
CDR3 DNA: TGCAGCGCAGCCCGGTGGGGCCAAGAGACCCAGTACTTC

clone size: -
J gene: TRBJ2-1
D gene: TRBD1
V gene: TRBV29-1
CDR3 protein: CSEGQGRF
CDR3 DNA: TGCAGCGAAGGACAGGGCCGCTTC

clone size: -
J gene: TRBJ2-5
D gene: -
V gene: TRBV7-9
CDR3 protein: CASSPGISGETQYF
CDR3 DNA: TGTGCCAGCAGCCCTGGAATTAGCGGAGAGACCCAGTACTTC

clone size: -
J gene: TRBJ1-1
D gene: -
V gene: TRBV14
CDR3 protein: CASSQELGSEAFF
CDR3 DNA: TGTGCCAGCAGCCAAGAATTAGGGTCTGAAGCTTTCTTT

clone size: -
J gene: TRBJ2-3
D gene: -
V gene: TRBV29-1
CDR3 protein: CSASPRDTQYF
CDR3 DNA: TGCAGCGCCTCGCCCCGGGATACGCAGTATTTT

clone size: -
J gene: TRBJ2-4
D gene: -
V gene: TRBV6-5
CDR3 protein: CASARLAKNIQYF
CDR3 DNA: TGTGCCAGCGCCAGGTTAGCCAAAAACATTCAGTACTTC

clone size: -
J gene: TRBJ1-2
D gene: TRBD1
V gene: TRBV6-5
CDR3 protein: CASSQRGQGGYGYTF
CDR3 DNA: TGTGCCAGCAGTCAAAGGGGACAGGGGGGCTATGGCTACACCTTC

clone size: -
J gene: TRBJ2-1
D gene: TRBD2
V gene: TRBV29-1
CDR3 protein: CSVEERGGLFF
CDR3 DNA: TGCAGCGTTGAAGAGCGGGGGGGCCTGTTCTTC

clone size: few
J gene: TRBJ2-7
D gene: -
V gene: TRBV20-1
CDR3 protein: CSARDQGYEQYF
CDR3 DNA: TGCAGTGCTAGAGATCAGGGTTACGAGCAGTACTTC

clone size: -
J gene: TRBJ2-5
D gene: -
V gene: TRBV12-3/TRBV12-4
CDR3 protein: CASSLVGGIQETQYF
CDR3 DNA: TGTGCCAGCAGTTTAGTCGGAGGGATCCAAGAGACCCAGTACTTC

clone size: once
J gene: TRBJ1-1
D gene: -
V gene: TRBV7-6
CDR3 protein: CASSPNRGRAFF
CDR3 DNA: TGTGCCAGCAGCCCTAACCGGGGCCGAGCTTTCTTT

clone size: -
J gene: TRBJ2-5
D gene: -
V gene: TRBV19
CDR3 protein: CASSDAGNLQETQYF
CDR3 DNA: TGTGCCAGTAGTGACGCGGGGAACCTCCAAGAGACCCAGTACTTC

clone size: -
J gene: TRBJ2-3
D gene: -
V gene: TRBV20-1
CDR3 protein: CSARTVDTQYF
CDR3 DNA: TGCAGTGCCAGGACAGTAGATACGCAGTATTTT

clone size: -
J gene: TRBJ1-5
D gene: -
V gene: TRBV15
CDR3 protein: CATTDTSNQPQHF
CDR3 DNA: TGTGCCACCACCGACACCAGCAATCAGCCCCAGCATTTT

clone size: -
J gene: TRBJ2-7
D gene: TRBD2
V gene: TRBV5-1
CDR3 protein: CASRGTSGYEQYF
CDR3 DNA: TGCGCCAGCAGGGGGACTAGCGGCTACGAGCAGTACTTC

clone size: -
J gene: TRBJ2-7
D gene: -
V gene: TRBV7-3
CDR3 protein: CASSSSPGAGEQYF
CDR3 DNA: TGTGCCAGCAGCTCTTCCCCCGGGGCGGGGGAGCAGTACTTC

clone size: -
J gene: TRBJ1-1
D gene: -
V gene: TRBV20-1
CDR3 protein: CSARIAAGPEAFF
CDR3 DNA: TGCAGTGCTAGAATAGCCGCTGGGCCTGAAGCTTTCTTT

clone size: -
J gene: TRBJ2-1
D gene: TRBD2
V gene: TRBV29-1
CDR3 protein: CSAGVGGGLYNEQFF
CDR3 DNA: TGCAGCGCTGGCGTCGGCGGGGGACTTTACAATGAGCAGTTCTTC

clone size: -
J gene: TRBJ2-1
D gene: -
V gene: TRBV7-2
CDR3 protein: CASSLIPPGAAYNEQFF
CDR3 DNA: TGTGCCAGCAGCTTAATTCCCCCGGGGGCCGCCTACAATGAGCAGTTCTTC

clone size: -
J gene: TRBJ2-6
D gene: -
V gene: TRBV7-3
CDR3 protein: CASSPRAGANVLTF
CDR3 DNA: TGTGCCAGCAGTCCTCGGGCTGGGGCCAACGTCCTGACTTTC

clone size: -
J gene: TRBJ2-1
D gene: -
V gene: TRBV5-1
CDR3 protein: CASSLGLRHEQFF
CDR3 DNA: TGCGCCAGCAGCCTGGGCTTGCGGCATGAGCAGTTCTTC

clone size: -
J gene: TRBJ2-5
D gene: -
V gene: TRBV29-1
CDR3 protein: CSVEGSGSQETQYF
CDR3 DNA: TGCAGCGTTGAAGGCTCGGGGTCCCAAGAGACCCAGTACTTC

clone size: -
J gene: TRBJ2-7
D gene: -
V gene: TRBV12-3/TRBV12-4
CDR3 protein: CASSSRPGWSSYEQYF
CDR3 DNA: TGTGCCAGCAGTTCCCGGCCGGGGTGGAGCTCCTACGAGCAGTACTTC

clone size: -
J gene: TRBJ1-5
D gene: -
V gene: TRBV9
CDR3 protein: CASSARGGQQTSTDTQHF
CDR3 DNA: TGTGCCAGCAGCGCCCGCGGGGGACAACAAACTAGCACAGATACGCAGCATTTT

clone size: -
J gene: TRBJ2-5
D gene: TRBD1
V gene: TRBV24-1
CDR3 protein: CATSDPRTGQETQYF
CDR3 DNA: TGTGCCACCAGTGATCCCCGGACAGGTCAAGAGACCCAGTACTTC

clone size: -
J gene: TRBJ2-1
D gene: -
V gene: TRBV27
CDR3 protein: CASSLLGGPGFF
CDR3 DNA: TGTGCCAGCAGTCTCCTCGGGGGGCCGGGGTTCTTC

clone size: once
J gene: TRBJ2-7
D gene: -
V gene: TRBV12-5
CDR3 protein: CASGLTPYEQYF
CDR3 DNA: TGTGCTAGTGGTTTGACTCCCTACGAGCAGTACTTC

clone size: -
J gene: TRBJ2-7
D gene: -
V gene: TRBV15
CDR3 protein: CATSSGLSSYEQYF
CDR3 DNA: TGTGCCACCAGCAGCGGGCTGAGCTCCTACGAGCAGTACTTC

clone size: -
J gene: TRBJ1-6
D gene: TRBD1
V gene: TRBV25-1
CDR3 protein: CASSELSDRDSPLHF
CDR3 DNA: TGTGCCAGCAGTGAATTATCGGACAGGGATTCACCCCTCCACTTT

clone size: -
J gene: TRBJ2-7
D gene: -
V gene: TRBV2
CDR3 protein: CASSQSGAPYEQYF
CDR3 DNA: TGTGCCAGCAGTCAGAGTGGAGCCCCCTACGAGCAGTACTTC

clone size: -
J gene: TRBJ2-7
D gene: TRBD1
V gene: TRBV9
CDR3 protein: CASSANYPGQGAYEQYF
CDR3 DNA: TGTGCCAGCAGCGCCAATTATCCGGGACAGGGGGCCTACGAGCAGTACTTC

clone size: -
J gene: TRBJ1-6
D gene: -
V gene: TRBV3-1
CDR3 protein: CASSQVGGRYNSPLHF
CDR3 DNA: TGTGCCAGCAGCCAAGTCGGCGGACGGTATAATTCACCCCTCCACTTT

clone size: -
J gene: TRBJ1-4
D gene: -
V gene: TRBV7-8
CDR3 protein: CASSPPQAGANEKLFF
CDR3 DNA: TGTGCCAGCAGCCCCCCCCAGGCAGGGGCTAATGAAAAACTGTTTTTT

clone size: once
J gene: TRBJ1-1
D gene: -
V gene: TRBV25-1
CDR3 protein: CASAGGRTEAFF
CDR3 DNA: TGTGCCAGCGCCGGGGGGAGGACTGAAGCTTTCTTT

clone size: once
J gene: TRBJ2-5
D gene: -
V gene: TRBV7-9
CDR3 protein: CASDRLKTQYF
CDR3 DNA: TGTGCCAGCGACCGTTTGAAGACCCAGTACTTC

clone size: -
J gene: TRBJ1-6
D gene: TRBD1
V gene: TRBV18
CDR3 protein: CASSLTRDSFRPLHF
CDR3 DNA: TGTGCCAGCTCACTGACTCGGGACAGCTTTCGGCCCCTCCACTTT

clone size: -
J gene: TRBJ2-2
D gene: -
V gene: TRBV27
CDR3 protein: CASSLRGAFGELFF
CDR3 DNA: TGTGCCAGCAGTTTAAGAGGGGCGTTCGGGGAGCTGTTTTTT

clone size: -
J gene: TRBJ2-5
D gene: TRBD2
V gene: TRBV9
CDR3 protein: CASSTLAGDQETQYF
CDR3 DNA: TGTGCCAGCAGCACCCTAGCGGGAGATCAAGAGACCCAGTACTTC

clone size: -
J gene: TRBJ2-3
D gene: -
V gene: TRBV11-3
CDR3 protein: CASSSGRDTDTQYF
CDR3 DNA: TGTGCCAGCAGCTCAGGCAGGGACACAGATACGCAGTATTTT